This T cell receptor (beta chain) was recovered during a study of technical replicates of blood from a few donors. V was pared by 0 bases and J by 2 bases, with 4 bases of the junction left unmatched. CDR3 length: 16 amino acids. CDR1 is LNHDA, CDR2 SQIVND, per germline (reference sequence). Produced via immunoSEQ multiplex PCR; TCRdb's table is partial and in-frame only. This table holds under 95,000 clones, just under 95% found once. Sequenced input: T cells isolated from PBMCs. The origin of this receptor is a human donor in good health. This chain uses TRBV19 with TRBJ2-1; 7 bases match TRBD1. The CDR3 spells CASSIEGGLAYNEQFF. CDR3 nucleotides: TGTGCCAGTAGTATAGAAGGGGGCTTAGCCTACAATGAGCAGTTCTTC.